This passage covers 22 T cell receptor beta chains from one sample sequenced in a study of T cell repertoires in cytomegalovirus infection. TCRdb analysed the reads with MiXCR anew, one entry per CDR3 protein. The sample has about 350,000 distinct CDR3 sequences, about 35% seen once. No antigen has been identified for these receptors. Sample: cultured PBMCs, taken from culture after CMV antigen stimulation. Every receptor here comes from a human donor in good health (CMV status not recorded). Some clones in this sample may be carry-over from other donors' samples.

The CDR3 reads CAGARDRVINEQFF. CDR3 DNA sequence: TGTGCCGGCGCCCGGGACAGGGTAATCAATGAGCAGTTCTTC. The chain recombines TRBV6-1 with TRBJ2-1; 9 positions match TRBD1. Germline V gene sequence: CDR1 MNHNS, CDR2 SASEGT. Unmatched junction bases numbered 11, after V lost 11 bases and J lost 6 bases. The CDR3 loop spans 14 amino acids.

The chain employs TRBV7-8 and TRBJ1-1, with D perhaps matching TRBD1 (6 bases). This CDR3 region has 14 residues. V lost 0 bases and J 7 bases, leaving 12 bases between the germline ends. Per the germline V gene, CDR1 is SGHVS and CDR2 is FQNEAQ. The CDR3 DNA reads TGTGCCAGCAGCTTAGCCGGGGGCGGGGTTGAAGCTTTCTTT. Protein sequence: CASSLAGGGVEAFF.

V is TRBV2 and J is TRBJ2-3, with 8 bases lining up with TRBD2. There are 16 residues in the CDR3. V lost 2 bases, J lost 5 bases, and 9 bases stayed unmatched. Germline assignment: CDR1 SNHLY and CDR2 FYNNEI. CDR3 sequence reads: CASSESGLGGQDTQYF. The CDR3 nucleotides read TGTGCCAGCAGTGAATCGGGACTAGGGGGACAAGATACGCAGTATTTT.

This clonotype showed up many times. V usage is TRBV7-2 and J usage is TRBJ2-1, with 7 bases aligning to TRBD2. Germline CDR1 is SGHTA and CDR2 is FQGNSA. Trimming removed 1 base from V and 8 bases from J; junction bases left unmatched: 11. The CDR3 is 16 amino acids. CDR3 coding DNA: TGTGCCAGCAGCTTAGTCTCGGCCGCGGGAGCAGATGAGCAGTTCTTC. Its translation is CASSLVSAAGADEQFF.

The chain joins TRBV19 to TRBJ1-2; 7 nucleotides line up with TRBD1. The CDR3 spans 16 residues. Germline V gene lookup returns CDR1 LNHDA and CDR2 SQIVND (reference sequence). Germline trimming cut 7 bases from V and 0 bases from J; bases unmatched to any gene: 11. This chain's CDR3 is CASTGTDSLSNYGYTF. The CDR3 coding sequence is TGTGCCAGTACAGGGACAGACAGTCTTTCTAACTATGGCTACACCTTC.

This clonotype was picked up a small number of times. The rearrangement links TRBV7-8 to TRBJ2-3; D may be TRBD2 (6 bases). CDR1 and CDR2 (germline): SGHVS, FQNEAQ. V dropped 5 bases and J dropped 1 base, with 16 bases sitting between them. The length of the CDR3 is 16 residues. The CDR3 region is CASSPRRGKGTDTQYF. CDR3 nucleotides: TGTGCCAGCAGCCCACGTCGGGGGAAAGGCACAGATACGCAGTATTTT. Full variable domain (outside the CDR3, taken from reference TRBV7-8 and TRBJ2-3): GAGVSQSPRYKVAKRGQDVALRCDPISGHVSLFWYQQALGQGPEFLTYFQNEAQLDKSGLPSDRFFAERPEGSVSTLKIQRTQQEDSAVYLCASSPRRGKGTDTQYFGPGTRLTVL.

The CDR3 nucleotides are TGTGCCAGTAGTATAGATTGGTCCGCCACCCCCTACAATGAGCAGTTCTTC. It specifies CASSIDWSATPYNEQFF. The chain combines TRBV19 with TRBJ2-1; D unresolved. V lost 0 bases and J lost 2, with 14 bases in between. From germline, CDR1 is LNHDA and CDR2 SQIVND (reference sequence). This CDR3 has 17 amino acids.

This clonotype was counted a few times. The chain has TRBV7-2 and TRBJ2-1; D remains unclear. Germline-derived CDR1 and CDR2 are SGHTA and FQGNSA. The CDR3 loop spans 13 amino acids. V lost 5 bases and J lost 7, with 12 bases in between. CDR3 nucleotide sequence: TGTGCCAGCAGCGTCGCAAACTATAATGAGCAGTTCTTC. Protein: CASSVANYNEQFF.

This clonotype was seen more than once but under ten times. The chain couples TRBV6-6 to TRBJ2-2, with a tentative D call TRBD2 (6 bases). Per the germline V gene, CDR1 is MNHNY and CDR2 is SVGAGI (reference sequence). The CDR3 is made up of 14 amino acids. Between the trimmed V and J ends, which lost 11 bases and 4 bases, there was a span of 17 bases. CDR3 residues: CALSGGSVTGELFF. CDR3 coding DNA: TGTGCCCTTAGCGGCGGGTCCGTCACCGGGGAGCTGTTTTTT.

Here the CDR3 reads CASSYSTGDNYGYTF. In DNA, the CDR3 is TGTGCCAGCAGTTACTCGACAGGTGACAACTATGGCTACACCTTC. The chain employs TRBV6-8 and TRBJ1-2, with a possible D match to TRBD1 (6 bases). V was trimmed by 0 bases and J by 2 bases, leaving 10 bases between them. CDR3 length equals 15 residues. The V gene's germline CDR1 is MNHGY and CDR2 SAAAGT.

The chain carries TRBV28 and TRBJ1-3; D call uncertain. From germline, CDR1 is MDHEN and CDR2 SYDVKM. The CDR3 loop spans 15 amino acids. With 5 bases removed from V and 0 bases from J, the gap between germline ends came to 11 bases. The CDR3 loop is CASSLGVVSGNTIYF. CDR3 in DNA: TGTGCCAGCAGTCTCGGAGTGGTCTCTGGAAACACCATATATTTT.

This clonotype was detected only a few times. In DNA, the CDR3 is TGTGCCAGCAGCCCTGTTGGTGGCGAGCAGTACGTC. Protein sequence: CASSPVGGEQYV. This rearrangement joins TRBV6-2 or TRBV6-3 to TRBJ2-7; D unresolved. The length of the CDR3 is 12 residues. The germline V and J ends were trimmed by 6 bases and 6 bases, with 12 bases remaining between them. Per the germline V gene, CDR1 is MNHEY and CDR2 is SVGEGT.

DNA for the CDR3: TGTGCCAGTAGTATCCTCGGGACAGGAACCTACGAGCAGTACTTC. Translated, it gives CASSILGTGTYEQYF. V gene TRBV19 combines with J gene TRBJ2-7; TRBD1 aligns across 8 bases. V was clipped by 3 bases and J by 2 bases; unmatched bases: 6. Germline V gene data show CDR1 as LNHDA and CDR2 as SQIVND (reference sequence). This CDR3 is built from 15 residues. The full variable domain, in which reference TRBV19 and TRBJ2-7 provide the parts outside the CDR3, is DGGITQSPKYLFRKEGQNVTLSCEQNLNHDAMYWYRQDPGQGLRLIYYSQIVNDFQKGDIAEGYSVSREKKESFPLTVTSAQKNPTAFYLCASSILGTGTYEQYFGPGTRLTVT.

The chain joins TRBV19 to TRBJ2-3, with TRBD1 matching over 9 bases. CDR1 is LNHDA and CDR2 is SQIVND in the germline V gene (reference sequence). The CDR3 runs 15 residues. The V and J ends lost 3 bases and 2 bases, in that order; junction bases with no gene match: 3. The CDR3 is CASSIGQGLTDTQYF. The DNA for the CDR3 is TGTGCCAGTAGTATCGGACAGGGGCTCACAGATACGCAGTATTTT.

This clonotype appeared a few times. The chain combines TRBV19 with TRBJ1-5; 7 bases map to TRBD1. There are 15 residues in the CDR3. CDR1 and CDR2 (germline): LNHDA, SQIVND (reference sequence). V trimming: 5 bases; J trimming: 2 bases; junction bases outside the gene matches: 6. CDR3 nucleotide sequence: TGTGCCAGTAGTGGAACAGGGGTAGGCAATCAGCCCCAGCATTTT. This codes for CASSGTGVGNQPQHF.

The gene calls are TRBV7-2 and TRBJ1-1, with D possibly being TRBD1 (5 bases). Trimming left V 3 bases short and J 1 base short, with 9 bases between. The CDR3 covers 14 residues. Germline CDR1 is SGHTA and CDR2 is FQGNSA. Here the CDR3 DNA reads TGTGCCAGCAGCTTCGCAGGGAAGAACACTGAAGCTTTCTTT. This sequence encodes CASSFAGKNTEAFF.

This sequence joins TRBV12-3 or TRBV12-4 and TRBJ2-1; no clear D gene. There are 11 residues in the CDR3. Deletions cut 5 bases from V and 8 bases from J, with 7 bases between. CDR3 sequence: CASSPLDEQFF. CDR3 DNA: TGTGCCAGCAGTCCTCTGGATGAGCAGTTCTTC.

This clonotype has at least ten counts. The chain carries TRBV7-2 and TRBJ2-7; 10 bases align to TRBD1. Germline assignment: CDR1 SGHTA and CDR2 FQGNSA. Trimming at V came to 1 base and at J to 6 bases, leaving 6 bases not matched to a gene. CDR3 length: 15 amino acids. In nucleotides, the CDR3 is TGTGCCAGCAGCTTAGGTCACGGGACAGGGGTCGAGCAGTACTTC. Amino acids: CASSLGHGTGVEQYF.

V and J are TRBV15 and TRBJ1-5; perhaps TRBD1 as D (5 bases). The ends were cut back, 0 bases at V and 2 bases at J, with 5 bases in the middle. The CDR3 sequence is 14 residues long. CDR1 LNHNV and CDR2 YYDKDF come from the germline V gene (reference sequence). The CDR3: CATSREGGNQPQHF. The DNA for the CDR3 is TGTGCCACCAGCAGAGAGGGGGGCAATCAGCCCCAGCATTTT.

V gene TRBV7-2 combines with J gene TRBJ2-7; 10 bases line up with TRBD2. Germline lookup yields CDR1 SGHTA and CDR2 FQGNSA. V lost 2 bases and J lost 6; bases outside the gene matches: 4. The CDR3 runs to 14 residues. This CDR3 is CASSLLLAGAEQYF. Written as DNA, the CDR3 is TGTGCCAGCAGCTTACTTCTAGCGGGAGCCGAGCAGTACTTC.

In DNA form, the CDR3 reads TGTGCCAGCAGCTTAGGGACACCTTGGACTAGCGAGATCTCCTACGAGCAGTACTTC. Protein: CASSLGTPWTSEISYEQYF. The chain joins TRBV7-7 to TRBJ2-7; 9 nucleotides align to TRBD2. The V segment lost 1 base and the J segment 0 bases; nucleotides outside the gene matches: 13. Germline-derived CDR1 and CDR2 are SSHAT and FNYEAQ (reference sequence). The CDR3 consists of 19 residues.

This chain uses TRBV4-3 with TRBJ2-3; a possible D gene is TRBD1 (5 bases). The CDR3 loop spans 15 amino acids. Trimming removed 1 base from V and 3 bases from J, with 11 bases in between. Germline V gene sequence: CDR1 LGHNA, CDR2 YSLEER. The CDR3 loop reads CASSQVSRATDTQYF. CDR3 coding DNA: TGCGCCAGCAGCCAAGTCAGCAGGGCGACAGATACGCAGTATTTT.